The TCR beta chain under discussion was sequenced for a study of blood T cells in healthy people across ages. Combining a sample-barcoded 5' primer with a J-beta primer mix, a second PCR ran for roughly 6 to 12 cycles. TCRdb re-called the 5' RACE reads through MiXCR, storing one row per CDR3 protein. The sample yields some 920,000 distinct CDR3 sequences, roughly 51% seen once. Donors each provided approximately 9.6 milliliters of peripheral blood. The authors isolated at least 7 million PBMCs per sample. There were at least 5 micrograms of total RNA extracted from every sample. Study outcomes and limitations: The long-lived group displayed more naive CD4+ cells, plus higher diversity, than the aged donors did.

The V end lost 5 bases, the J end lost 7 bases, and 18 bases lay between the germline ends. The CDR3 covers 14 residues. Germline V gives CDR1 SGHVS, CDR2 FQNEAQ. This clonotype appeared many times. Its cognate antigen is unknown. The receptor was derived from a woman aged 55 to 70 in good health. The chain links TRBV7-8 to TRBJ2-7; D may be TRBD1 or TRBD2 (5 bases each). Sequences were obtained from blood. CDR3 residues: CASSLSSGTREQYF. CDR3 coding DNA: TGTGCCAGCAGCCTGTCCTCAGGGACGAGGGAGCAGTACTTC.